The 19 T cell receptor beta chains listed next were all sequenced from one sample in a study of molecular identifiers for immune sequencing clone quantification. TCRdb independently ran MiXCR on the PCR reads; one entry per CDR3 protein. The data contain more than 450,000 distinct CDR3 sequences, roughly a fifth of them singletons. The sequencing sample was made of naive CD8+ T cells from blood, with Jurkat cell RNA spiked in. Subset of the sample: FACS-sorted CD8+CD4-CCR7+CD45RA+ naive T cells. Receptors originate from a human donor in good health. Some libraries in this study had Jurkat cell RNA spiked in.

The V gene is TRBV7-9, the J gene TRBJ2-7; 7 positions agree with TRBD1. Germline assignment: CDR1 SEHNR and CDR2 FQNEAQ (reference sequence). This CDR3 region has 14 residues. The V segment lost 11 bases and the J segment 4 bases; nucleotides outside the gene matches: 14. The CDR3 sequence is CASLGDSAAYEQYF. The CDR3 nucleotides are TGTGCCTCACTTGGGGACAGCGCCGCTTACGAGCAGTACTTC.

The genes are TRBV7-9 and TRBJ2-6; D might be TRBD1 (5 bases). The CDR3 length is 18 residues. Deletions cut 5 bases from V and 0 bases from J, with 17 bases between. Germline CDR1 is SEHNR and CDR2 is FQNEAQ (reference sequence). The CDR3 coding sequence is TGTGCCAGCAGCCGTGGGCAGGGCGACGTCTCTGGGGCCAACGTCCTGACTTTC. It codes for CASSRGQGDVSGANVLTF.

This clonotype turned up a few times. The chain is built from TRBV7-9 and TRBJ2-1; D uncertain. In germline, CDR1 is SEHNR, CDR2 FQNEAQ (reference sequence). The CDR3 consists of 13 residues. Trimming shortened V by 7 bases and J by 7 bases, and 14 bases separated the two germline ends. CDR3 in DNA: TGTGCCAGCATCCCGGCGTTGGGGAATGAGCAGTTCTTC. It yields the protein CASIPALGNEQFF.

As for this clonotype: With a much larger clone just one base away, this may be a read error. V gene TRBV7-9 combines with J gene TRBJ2-3, with TRBD2 identical over 13 bases. The V and J ends lost 5 bases and 6 bases, in that order; junction bases with no gene match: 14. The CDR3 length is 18 residues. CDR1 SEHNR and CDR2 FQNEAQ come from the germline V gene (reference sequence). The CDR3 here is CASSHKNGLAGEEDTQYF. CDR3 DNA: TGTGCCAGCAGCCATAAAAATGGACTAGCGGGAGAGGAGGATACGCAGTATTTT.

Of note for this clonotype: This sequence may be a read error, since a much larger clone differs from it by one base. The conserved phenylalanine or tryptophan normally closing the CDR3 is absent here, so this likely arose from a read error. The gene calls are TRBV5-1 and TRBJ1-1, with 7 bases identical to TRBD1. V lost 0 bases to trimming and J lost 5 bases; unmatched junction nucleotides: 7. CDR1 SGHRS and CDR2 YFSETQ come from the germline V gene. The CDR3 is 15 amino acids. DNA for the CDR3: TGCGCCAGCAGCTTGGGCAACAGGGGATTTACTGAAGCTTTCCTT. Protein product: CASSLGNRGFTEAFL.

Many counts were recorded for this clonotype. This chain links TRBV6-5 with TRBJ2-7; possible D gene TRBD2, 6 bases. The CDR3 is made up of 13 amino acids. Trimming took off 6 bases at V and 0 bases at J, with 9 bases between the two ends. Germline assignment: CDR1 MNHEY and CDR2 SVGAGI. The CDR3 sequence: CASSPDYSYEQYF. CDR3 DNA: TGTGCCAGCAGCCCGGACTACTCCTACGAGCAGTACTTC.

The V call is TRBV27, the J call TRBJ2-7; TRBD1 might be the D (5 bases). Germline V lookup: CDR1 MNHEY, CDR2 SMNVEV (reference sequence). The CDR3 contains 12 residues. Trimming shortened V by 6 bases and J by 3 bases, and 9 bases separated the two germline ends. CDR3 nucleotides: TGTGCCAGCAGGGGGCTATTCTACGAGCAGTACTTC. This encodes CASRGLFYEQYF.

There are many counts of this clonotype. The J gene is TRBJ2-7, the V gene TRBV29-1; D is unclear. The length of the CDR3 is 13 residues. CDR1 and CDR2 from the germline V gene are SQVTM and ANQGSEA. With 5 bases removed from V and 4 bases from J, the gap between germline ends came to 15 bases. In DNA form, the CDR3 reads TGCAGCGTTTGCCCCCCCGGGCTGTACGAGCAGTACTTC. Its translation: CSVCPPGLYEQYF.

Note on this clonotype: The junction shows a germline mismatch at one end, possibly a read error. The chain couples TRBV27 to TRBJ2-7, with 9 bases matching TRBD1. CDR3 length equals 15 residues. Germline CDR1 and CDR2: MNHEY and SMNVEV (reference sequence). The CDR3 coding sequence is TGTGCCAGCAGTTCCCCCCGGACAGGGGACTACGAGCAGTGCTTC. Its protein is CASSSPRTGDYEQCF.

The chain joins TRBV9 to TRBJ2-3, with TRBD2 matching 9 bases. The CDR3 sequence is 14 residues long. CDR1 is SGDLS and CDR2 is YYNGEE in the germline V gene. V dropped 3 bases and J dropped 4; count of bases not matched to a gene: 3. The CDR3 region has the DNA TGTGCCAGCAGCGCTAGCGGGGTTGCAGATACGCAGTATTTT. Its translation is CASSASGVADTQYF.

This clonotype has more than one count but fewer than ten. V is TRBV28 and J is TRBJ2-7; D is possibly TRBD2 (5 bases). Trimming cost V 2 bases and J 0 bases, with 8 bases left between them. The germline V gene encodes CDR1 MDHEN and CDR2 SYDVKM. This CDR3 has 14 amino acids. The CDR3 DNA reads TGTGCCAGCAGTTTAACTCGGGGCTCCTACGAGCAGTACTTC. Translating it yields CASSLTRGSYEQYF.

Ten or more counts support this clonotype. V and J are TRBV12-3 or TRBV12-4 and TRBJ1-1; 12 nucleotides line up with TRBD1. J lost 4 bases, V lost 4 bases, and 10 bases had no gene match. The CDR3 extends over 17 amino acids. The CDR3 DNA reads TGTGCCAGCAGTTGGATCCGGGACAGGGGGCGTGCCACTGAAGCTTTCTTT. Residues: CASSWIRDRGRATEAFF.

Regarding this clonotype: The germline gene is not matched at one end of the junction; a read error may be the cause. The chain combines TRBV11-2 with TRBJ2-5, with D possibly being TRBD1 or TRBD2 (7 bases each). The CDR3 contains 15 residues. Germline V gene data show CDR1 as SGHAT and CDR2 as FQNNGV. In DNA form, the CDR3 reads TGTGCCAACAGCTTATGGGGCAGGGGGGGAGAGACCCAGTACTTC. Translating it yields CANSLWGRGGETQYF. Filled out from reference TRBV11-2 and TRBJ2-5, the complete variable domain reads EAGVAQSPRYKIIEKRQSVAFWCNPISGHATLYWYQQILGQGPKLLIQFQNNGVVDDSQLPKDRFSAERLKGVDSTLKIQPAKLEDSAVYLCANSLWGRGGETQYFGPGTRLLVL.

The genes are TRBV27 and TRBJ1-2, with 9 bases matching TRBD1. Germline CDR1 is MNHEY and CDR2 is SMNVEV (reference sequence). The CDR3 totals 14 residues. The V and J ends lost 7 bases and 8 bases, in that order; junction bases with no gene match: 11. The CDR3 here is CASTPQGAIGGYTF. The CDR3 coding sequence is TGTGCCAGCACCCCACAGGGGGCCATTGGGGGCTACACCTTC.

This clonotype was seen ten or more times. The chain has TRBV6-6 and TRBJ2-7; the D gene is possibly TRBD1 (6 bases). Between the trimmed V and J ends, which lost 6 bases and 5 bases, there was a span of 14 bases. This CDR3 is 13 amino acids long. Germline V gene sequence: CDR1 MNHNY, CDR2 SVGAGI (reference sequence). The CDR3 spells CASRGDKKDEQYF. CDR3 bases: TGTGCCAGCAGGGGGGACAAAAAGGACGAGCAGTACTTC.

The table lists this clonotype with many counts. The genes are TRBV14 and TRBJ2-5; D uncertain. With 0 bases removed from V and 6 bases from J, the gap between germline ends came to 17 bases. Germline V gives CDR1 SGHDN, CDR2 FVKESK. This CDR3 region has 16 residues. The CDR3 protein is CASSQDRSARKQTQYF. In DNA, the CDR3 is TGTGCCAGCAGCCAAGATCGCTCGGCCCGTAAACAGACCCAGTACTTC.

There are many counts of this clonotype. The rearrangement links TRBV9 to TRBJ2-5, with TRBD2 matching over 10 bases. The V gene's germline CDR1 is SGDLS and CDR2 YYNGEE. With 5 bases clipped from V and 4 bases from J, the junction kept 8 bases outside the gene matches. The CDR3 spans 15 residues. CDR3 in DNA: TGTGCCAGCAGTCCCTCTAGCGGGAGTTTAGAGACCCAGTACTTC. Translated: CASSPSSGSLETQYF.

This clonotype turned up a few times. The chain links TRBV19 to TRBJ1-5, with D hard to call. This CDR3 contains 13 residues. The V end was cut by 2 bases, the J end by 5 bases, with 7 bases between. CDR1 and CDR2 from the germline V gene are LNHDA and SQIVND (reference sequence). Here the CDR3 DNA reads TGTGCCAGTAGTATATGGAGTGATCAGCCCCAGCATTTT. Protein product: CASSIWSDQPQHF.

This clonotype was detected ten times or more. V and J are TRBV6-1 and TRBJ1-1, with unresolved D. The CDR3 is 14 residues long. The germline gives CDR1 MNHNS, CDR2 SASEGT. Trimming left V 1 base short and J 6 bases short, with 12 bases between. The CDR3 region is CASSEVPGPPEAFF. CDR3 nucleotides: TGTGCCAGCAGTGAAGTGCCCGGACCCCCTGAAGCTTTCTTT.